This T cell receptor (beta chain) was recorded in a study of CD8+ T cells in alopecia areata. Study results and caveats: Since there was just one nonresponder, nobody can yet say how baseline CD8+ expansion ties to response.

Remarks on this clone: The antigen is undetermined. Other DNA sequences in the sample encode the same CDR3.

Extracted RNA was reverse transcribed into cDNA, the sequencing template. Profiling relied on immunoSEQ multiplex PCR, and the TCRdb table lists in-frame clones only, not all of them. The table shows 150,000 to 200,000 clones, with roughly 60% occurring only once. Germline V gene data show CDR1 as MNHEY and CDR2 as SMNVEV (reference sequence). The V gene lost 2 bases and the J gene lost 4 bases, with 9 bases spanning the gap. This CDR3 has 15 residues. As for treatment: oral pan-JAK inhibitor, 5-10 mg twice daily. Source: CD4+ T cells sorted from blood, taken at week 24, from a patient treated with tofacitinib. V gene TRBV27 combines with J gene TRBJ2-6; D is possibly TRBD1 or TRBD2 (5 bases each). The TCR comes from a human donor with alopecia areata. The CDR3 region has the DNA TGTGCCAGCAGTTTACAAGGGACCGGGGCCAACGTCCTGACTTTC. Protein: CASSLQGTGANVLTF.